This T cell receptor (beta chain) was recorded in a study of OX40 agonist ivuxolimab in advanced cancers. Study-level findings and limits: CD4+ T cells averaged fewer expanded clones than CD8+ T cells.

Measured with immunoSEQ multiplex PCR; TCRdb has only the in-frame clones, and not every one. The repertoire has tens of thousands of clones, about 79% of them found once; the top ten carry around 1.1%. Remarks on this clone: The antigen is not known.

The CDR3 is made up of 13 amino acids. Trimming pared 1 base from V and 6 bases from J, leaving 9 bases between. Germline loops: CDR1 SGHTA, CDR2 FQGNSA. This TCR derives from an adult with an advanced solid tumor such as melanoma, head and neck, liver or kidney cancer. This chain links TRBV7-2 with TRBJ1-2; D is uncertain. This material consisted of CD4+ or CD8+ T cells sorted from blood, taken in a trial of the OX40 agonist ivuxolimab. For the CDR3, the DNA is TGTGCCAGCAGCTTAGTTTTACGGGATGGCTACACCTTC. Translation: CASSLVLRDGYTF.